The T cell receptor (beta chain) described here comes from a study of CD8 T cells in Susac syndrome. Random hexamers served to reverse transcribe about 0.5 to 1 ug RNA. An immunoSEQ multiplex PCR generated amplified TCR beta CDR3 products spanning 54 Vbeta and 13 Jbeta. TCRdb passed the immunoSEQ multiplex PCR reads through MiXCR, listing each CDR3 protein once. This table holds around 69,000 distinct CDR3 sequences, under 95% found once. Trimming stripped 2 bases from V and 1 base from J, with 10 bases between. The length of the CDR3 is 15 residues. Germline CDR1 and CDR2: SGHTA and FQGNSA. The receptor was derived from a human donor with Susac syndrome. The chain links TRBV7-2 to TRBJ2-3; D not certain. The sample consisted of CD8+ T cells from PBMCs. CDR3: CASSLNGLGTDTQYF. CDR3 coding DNA: TGTGCCAGCAGCTTAAACGGGTTAGGCACAGATACGCAGTATTTT.